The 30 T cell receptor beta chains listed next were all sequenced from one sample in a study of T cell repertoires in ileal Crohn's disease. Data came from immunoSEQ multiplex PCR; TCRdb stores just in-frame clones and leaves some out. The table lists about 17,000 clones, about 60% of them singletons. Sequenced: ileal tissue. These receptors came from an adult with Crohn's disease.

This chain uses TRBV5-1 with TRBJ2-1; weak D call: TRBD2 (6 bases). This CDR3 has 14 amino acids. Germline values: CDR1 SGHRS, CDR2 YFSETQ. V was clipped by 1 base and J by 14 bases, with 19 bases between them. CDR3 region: CASSLIPGELDKFF. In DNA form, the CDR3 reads TGCGCCAGCAGCTTGATCCCGGGGGAGTTAGATAAGTTCTTC.

CDR3 sequence reads: CASSSSDRDGYTF. CDR3 sequence (DNA): TGTGCCAGCAGTTCCTCGGACAGGGATGGCTACACCTTC. The chain uses TRBV6-6 and TRBJ1-2; TRBD1 aligns across 8 bases. CDR3 length equals 13 residues. The V and J ends lost 4 bases and 6 bases, in that order; junction bases with no gene match: 4. The germline V gene encodes CDR1 MNHNY and CDR2 SVGAGI (reference sequence).

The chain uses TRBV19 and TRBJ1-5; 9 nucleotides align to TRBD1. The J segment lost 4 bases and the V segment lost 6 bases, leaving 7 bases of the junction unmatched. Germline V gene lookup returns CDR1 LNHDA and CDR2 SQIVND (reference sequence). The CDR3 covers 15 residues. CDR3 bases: TGTGCCAGTAGCTACGACAGGGGGGGGAATCAGCCCCAGCATTTT. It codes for CASSYDRGGNQPQHF. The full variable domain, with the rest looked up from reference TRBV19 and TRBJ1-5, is DGGITQSPKYLFRKEGQNVTLSCEQNLNHDAMYWYRQDPGQGLRLIYYSQIVNDFQKGDIAEGYSVSREKKESFPLTVTSAQKNPTAFYLCASSYDRGGNQPQHFGDGTRLSIL.

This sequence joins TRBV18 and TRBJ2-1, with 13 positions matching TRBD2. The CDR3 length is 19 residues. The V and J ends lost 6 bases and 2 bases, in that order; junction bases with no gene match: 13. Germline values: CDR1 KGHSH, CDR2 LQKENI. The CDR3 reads CASSRARTSGSTPYNEQFF. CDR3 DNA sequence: TGTGCCAGCTCTCGAGCGAGGACTAGCGGGAGTACCCCCTACAATGAGCAGTTCTTC.

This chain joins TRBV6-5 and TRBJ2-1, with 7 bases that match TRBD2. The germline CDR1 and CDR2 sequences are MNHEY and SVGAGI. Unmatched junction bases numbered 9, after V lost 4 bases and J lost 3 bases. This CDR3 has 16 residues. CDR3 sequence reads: CASSSGLPPIYNEQFF. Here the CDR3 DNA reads TGTGCCAGCAGTTCGGGACTACCCCCTATCTACAATGAGCAGTTCTTC.

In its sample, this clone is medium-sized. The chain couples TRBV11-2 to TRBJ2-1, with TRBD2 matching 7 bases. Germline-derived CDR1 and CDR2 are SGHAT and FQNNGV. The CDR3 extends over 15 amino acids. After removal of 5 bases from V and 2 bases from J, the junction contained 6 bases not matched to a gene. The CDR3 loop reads CASSISGQTYNEQFF. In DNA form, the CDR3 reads TGTGCCAGCAGCATTAGCGGGCAAACCTACAATGAGCAGTTCTTC.

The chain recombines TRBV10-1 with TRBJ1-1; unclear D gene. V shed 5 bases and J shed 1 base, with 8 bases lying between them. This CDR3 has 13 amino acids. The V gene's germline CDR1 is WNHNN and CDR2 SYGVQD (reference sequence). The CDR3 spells CASSTAENTEAFF. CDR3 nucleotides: TGCGCCAGCAGTACAGCCGAGAACACTGAAGCTTTCTTT.

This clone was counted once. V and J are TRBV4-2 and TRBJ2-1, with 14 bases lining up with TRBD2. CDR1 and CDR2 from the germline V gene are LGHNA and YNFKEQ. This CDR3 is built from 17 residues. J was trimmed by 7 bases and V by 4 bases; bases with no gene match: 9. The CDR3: CASSRPGTSGSKNEQFF. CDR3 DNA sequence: TGTGCCAGCAGCCGCCCCGGGACTAGCGGGAGTAAGAATGAGCAGTTCTTC.

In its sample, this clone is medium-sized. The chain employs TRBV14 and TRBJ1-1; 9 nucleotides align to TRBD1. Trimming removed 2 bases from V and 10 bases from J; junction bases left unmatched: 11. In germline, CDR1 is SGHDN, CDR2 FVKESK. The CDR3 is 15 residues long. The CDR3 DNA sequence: TGTGCCAGCAGCCAATCAGTCGGGACAGGGAGGACAGCTTTCTTT. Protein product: CASSQSVGTGRTAFF.

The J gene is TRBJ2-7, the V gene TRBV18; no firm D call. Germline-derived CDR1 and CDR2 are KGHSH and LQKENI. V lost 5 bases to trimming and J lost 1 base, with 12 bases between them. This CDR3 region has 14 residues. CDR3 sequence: CASSIAGFSYEQYF. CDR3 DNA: TGTGCCAGCTCAATCGCCGGGTTTTCCTACGAGCAGTACTTC. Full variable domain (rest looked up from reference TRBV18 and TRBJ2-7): NAGVMQNPRHLVRRRGQEARLRCSPMKGHSHVYWYRQLPEEGLKFMVYLQKENIIDESGMPKERFSAEFPKEGPSILRIQQVVRGDSAAYFCASSIAGFSYEQYFGPGTRLTVT.

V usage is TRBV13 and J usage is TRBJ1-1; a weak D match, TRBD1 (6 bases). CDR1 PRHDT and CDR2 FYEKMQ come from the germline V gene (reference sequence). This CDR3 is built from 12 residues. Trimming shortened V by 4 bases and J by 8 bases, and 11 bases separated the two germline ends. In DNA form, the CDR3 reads TGTGCCAGCAGCTATCTACAGGGAGAAGCTTTCTTT. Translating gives CASSYLQGEAFF.

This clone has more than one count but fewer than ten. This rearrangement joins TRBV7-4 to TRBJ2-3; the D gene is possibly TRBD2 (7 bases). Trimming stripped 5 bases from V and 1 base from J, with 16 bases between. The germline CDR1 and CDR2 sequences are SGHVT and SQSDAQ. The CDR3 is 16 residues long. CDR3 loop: CASSPGGGSGTDTQYF. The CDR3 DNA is TGTGCCAGCAGCCCTGGGGGGGGCTCGGGCACAGATACGCAGTATTTT. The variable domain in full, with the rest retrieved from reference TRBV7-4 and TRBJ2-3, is GAGVSQSPRYKVAKRGRDVALRCDSISGHVTLYWYRQTLGQGSEVLTYSQSDAQRDKSGRPSGRFSAERPERSVSTLKIQRTEQGDSAVYLCASSPGGGSGTDTQYFGPGTRLTVL.

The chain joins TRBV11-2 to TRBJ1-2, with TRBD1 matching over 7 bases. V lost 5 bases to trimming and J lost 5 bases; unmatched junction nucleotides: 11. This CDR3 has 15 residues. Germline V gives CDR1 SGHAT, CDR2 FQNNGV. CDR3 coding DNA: TGTGCCAGCAGCCCAGGGGACAGCAATCCATATGGCTACACCTTC. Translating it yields CASSPGDSNPYGYTF.

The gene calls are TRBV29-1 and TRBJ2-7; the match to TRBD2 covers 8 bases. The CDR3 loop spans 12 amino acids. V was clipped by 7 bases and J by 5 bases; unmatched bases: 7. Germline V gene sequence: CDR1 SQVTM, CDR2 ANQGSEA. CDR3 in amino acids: CSGGAGANEQYF. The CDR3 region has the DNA TGCAGCGGGGGAGCGGGAGCAAACGAGCAGTACTTC.

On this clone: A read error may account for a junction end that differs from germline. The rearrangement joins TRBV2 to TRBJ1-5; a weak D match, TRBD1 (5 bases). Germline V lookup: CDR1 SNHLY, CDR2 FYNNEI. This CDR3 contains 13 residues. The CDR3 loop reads CASREGARRPQHF. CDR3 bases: TGTGCCAGCAGGGAAGGGGCCCGTCGGCCCCAGCATTTT.

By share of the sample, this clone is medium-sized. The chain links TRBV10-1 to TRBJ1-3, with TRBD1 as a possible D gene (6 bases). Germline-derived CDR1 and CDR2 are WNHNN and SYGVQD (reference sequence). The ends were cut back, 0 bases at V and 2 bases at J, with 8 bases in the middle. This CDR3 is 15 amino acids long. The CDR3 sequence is CASSESNRAGNTIYF. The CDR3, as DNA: TGCGCCAGCAGTGAGTCGAACAGGGCTGGAAACACCATATATTTT.

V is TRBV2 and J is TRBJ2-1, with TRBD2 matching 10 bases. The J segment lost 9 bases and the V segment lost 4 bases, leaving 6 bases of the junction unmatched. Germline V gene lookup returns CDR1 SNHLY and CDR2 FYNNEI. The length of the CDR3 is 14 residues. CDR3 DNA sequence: TGTGCCAGCAGTGGGGCTAGCGGGAGAACTGAGCAGTTCTTC. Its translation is CASSGASGRTEQFF. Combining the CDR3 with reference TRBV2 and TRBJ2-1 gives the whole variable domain EPEVTQTPSHQVTQMGQEVILRCVPISNHLYFYWYRQILGQKVEFLVSFYNNEISEKSEIFDDQFSVERPDGSNFTLKIRSTKLEDSAMYFCASSGASGRTEQFFGPGTRLTVL.

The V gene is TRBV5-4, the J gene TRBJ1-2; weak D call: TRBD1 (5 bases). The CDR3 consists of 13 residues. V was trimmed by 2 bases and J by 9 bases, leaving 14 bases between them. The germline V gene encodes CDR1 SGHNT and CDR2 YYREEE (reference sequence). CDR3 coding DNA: TGTGCCAGCAGCTTAAGTGCGGGGCGTAGCTACACCTTC. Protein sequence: CASSLSAGRSYTF. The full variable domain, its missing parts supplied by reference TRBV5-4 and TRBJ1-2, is ETGVTQSPTHLIKTRGQQVTLRCSSQSGHNTVSWYQQALGQGPQFIFQYYREEENGRGNFPPRFSGLQFPNYSSELNVNALELDDSALYLCASSLSAGRSYTFGSGTRLTVV.

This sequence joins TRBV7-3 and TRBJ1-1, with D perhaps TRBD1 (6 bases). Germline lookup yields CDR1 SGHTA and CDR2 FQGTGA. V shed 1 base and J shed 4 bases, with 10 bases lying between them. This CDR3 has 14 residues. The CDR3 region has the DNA TGTGCCAGCAGCTTAAGTCAGGGGAGCACTGAAGCTTTCTTT. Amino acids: CASSLSQGSTEAFF.

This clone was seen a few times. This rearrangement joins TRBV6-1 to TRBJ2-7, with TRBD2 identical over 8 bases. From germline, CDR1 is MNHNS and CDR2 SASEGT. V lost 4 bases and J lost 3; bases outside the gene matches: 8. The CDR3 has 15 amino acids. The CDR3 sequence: CASSVGGTRLYEQYF. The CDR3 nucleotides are TGTGCCAGCAGTGTCGGGGGGACTAGACTCTACGAGCAGTACTTC.

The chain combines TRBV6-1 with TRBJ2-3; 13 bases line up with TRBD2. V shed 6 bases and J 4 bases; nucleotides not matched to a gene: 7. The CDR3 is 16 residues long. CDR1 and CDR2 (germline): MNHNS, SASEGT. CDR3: CASSETSGRVADTQYF. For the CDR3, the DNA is TGTGCCAGCAGCGAAACTAGCGGGAGGGTTGCAGATACGCAGTATTTT.

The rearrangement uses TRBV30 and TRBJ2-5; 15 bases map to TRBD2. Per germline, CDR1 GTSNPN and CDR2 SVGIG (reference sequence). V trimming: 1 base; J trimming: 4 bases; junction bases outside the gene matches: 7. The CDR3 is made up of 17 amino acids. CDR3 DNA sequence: TGTGCCTGGAGTGCCGGACTAGCGGGAGGGCCCCGAGAGACCCAGTACTTC. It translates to CAWSAGLAGGPRETQYF.

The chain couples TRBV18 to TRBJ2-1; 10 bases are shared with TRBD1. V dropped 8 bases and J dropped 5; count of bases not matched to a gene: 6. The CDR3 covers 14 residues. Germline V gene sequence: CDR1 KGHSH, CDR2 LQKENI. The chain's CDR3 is CASARTGGDNEQFF. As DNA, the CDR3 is TGTGCCAGCGCCCGGACAGGGGGGGACAATGAGCAGTTCTTC.

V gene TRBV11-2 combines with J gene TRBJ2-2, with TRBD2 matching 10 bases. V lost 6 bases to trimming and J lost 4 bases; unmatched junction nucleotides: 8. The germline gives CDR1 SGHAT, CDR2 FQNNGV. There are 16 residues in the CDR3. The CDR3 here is CASSSAGGLGTGELFF. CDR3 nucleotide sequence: TGTGCCAGCAGTTCAGCGGGAGGGCTGGGCACCGGGGAGCTGTTTTTT.

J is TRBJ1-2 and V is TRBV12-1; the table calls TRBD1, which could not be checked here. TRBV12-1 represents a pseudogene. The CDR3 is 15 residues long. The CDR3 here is CASSFSGQGNYGYTF. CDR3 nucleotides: TGTGCCAGCAGCTTTAGCGGACAGGGGAACTATGGCTACACCTTC.

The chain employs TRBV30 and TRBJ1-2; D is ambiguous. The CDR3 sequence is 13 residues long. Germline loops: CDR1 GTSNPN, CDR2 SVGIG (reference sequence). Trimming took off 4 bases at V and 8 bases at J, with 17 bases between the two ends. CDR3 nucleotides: TGTGCCTGGAATATTGACGCAAAGAGGGGCTACACCTTC. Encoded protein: CAWNIDAKRGYTF.

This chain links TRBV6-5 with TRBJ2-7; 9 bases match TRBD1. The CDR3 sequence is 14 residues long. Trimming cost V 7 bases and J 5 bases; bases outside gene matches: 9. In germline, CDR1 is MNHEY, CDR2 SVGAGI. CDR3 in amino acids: CASKTQGAVNEQYF. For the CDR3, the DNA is TGTGCCAGCAAGACACAGGGGGCAGTGAACGAGCAGTACTTC.

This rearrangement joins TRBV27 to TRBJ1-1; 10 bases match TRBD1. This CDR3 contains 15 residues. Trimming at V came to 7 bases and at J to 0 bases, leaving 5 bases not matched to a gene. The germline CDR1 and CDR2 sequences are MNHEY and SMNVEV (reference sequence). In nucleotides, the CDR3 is TGTGCCAGCACCCGACAGGGGGCGGTGAACACTGAAGCTTTCTTT. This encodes CASTRQGAVNTEAFF.

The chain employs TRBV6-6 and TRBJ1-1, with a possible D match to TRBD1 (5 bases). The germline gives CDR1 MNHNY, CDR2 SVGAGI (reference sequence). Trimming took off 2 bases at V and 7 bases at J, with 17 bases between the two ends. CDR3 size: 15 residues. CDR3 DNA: TGTGCCAGCAGTTACAGAATGACAGTACCTAATGAAGCTTTCTTT. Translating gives CASSYRMTVPNEAFF.

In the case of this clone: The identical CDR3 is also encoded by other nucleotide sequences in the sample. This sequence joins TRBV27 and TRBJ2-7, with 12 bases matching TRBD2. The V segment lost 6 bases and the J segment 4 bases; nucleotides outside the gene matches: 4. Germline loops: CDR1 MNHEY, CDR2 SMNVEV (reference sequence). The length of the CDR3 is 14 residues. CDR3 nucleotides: TGTGCCAGCAGGCGGACTAGCGGGGTTTACGAGCAGTACTTC. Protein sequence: CASRRTSGVYEQYF.